A single sample is the source of the 6 T cell receptor beta chains below, sequenced in a study of immune evolution from preneoplasia to lung adenocarcinoma. The assay was immunoSEQ multiplex PCR, and TCRdb's table has in-frame clones only and misses some. This sample has fewer than 6,000 clones; about four fifths occur once, and the top ten carry roughly 10%. Source material: FFPE normal lung tissue adjacent to the tumor. These receptors came from a person aged 50-70 years with lung adenocarcinoma.

The CDR3 bases are TGTGCCAGCAGTTCCGCACAGGGCTGGTATGGCTACACCTTC. Residues: CASSSAQGWYGYTF. This rearrangement joins TRBV6-5 to TRBJ1-2, with a weak D call TRBD1 (6 bases). V lost 4 bases, J lost 5 bases, and 14 bases lay in between. The CDR3 totals 14 residues. The V gene's germline CDR1 is MNHEY and CDR2 SVGAGI.

V and J are TRBV27 and TRBJ2-2; TRBD2 matches at 8 bases. The CDR3 sequence is 15 residues long. Germline trimming cut 5 bases from V and 3 bases from J; bases unmatched to any gene: 5. The germline CDR1 and CDR2 sequences are MNHEY and SMNVEV (reference sequence). For the CDR3, the DNA is TGTGCCAGCAGTCCGAGCGGGAGTCACACCGGGGAGCTGTTTTTT. Translation gives CASSPSGSHTGELFF.

Here the CDR3 reads CASSEDRGGTQYF. The CDR3 DNA reads TGTGCCAGCAGTGAGGACAGGGGGGGGACCCAGTACTTC. This rearrangement joins TRBV2 to TRBJ2-5; 10 nucleotides match TRBD1. The CDR3 has 13 residues. Germline-derived CDR1 and CDR2 are SNHLY and FYNNEI. V shed 3 bases and J 7 bases; nucleotides not matched to a gene: 2.

The genes are TRBV10-3 and TRBJ2-3; D is unresolved. The CDR3 has 13 amino acids. Trimming pared 4 bases from V and 4 bases from J, leaving 9 bases between. Germline CDR1 and CDR2: ENHRY and SYGVKD. The CDR3 region has the DNA TGTGCCATCAGTGGGGTGAGCGCAGATACGCAGTATTTT. Translation: CAISGVSADTQYF.

This rearrangement joins TRBV11-2 to TRBJ2-1, with D tentatively TRBD2 (5 bases). V lost 1 base to trimming and J lost 9 bases, with 10 bases between them. The CDR3 sequence is 13 residues long. The germline V gene encodes CDR1 SGHAT and CDR2 FQNNGV. CDR3 nucleotides: TGTGCCAGCAGCTTAGGCAGTGGGAGTGAGCAGTTCTTC. Translated: CASSLGSGSEQFF.

V gene TRBV9 combines with J gene TRBJ2-7, with D uncertain. The CDR3 has 13 residues. CDR1 and CDR2 from the germline V gene are SGDLS and YYNGEE. V was trimmed by 0 bases and J by 3 bases, leaving 7 bases between them. In nucleotides, the CDR3 is TGTGCCAGCAGCGTAGATCCCAACTACGAGCAGTACTTC. Translating gives CASSVDPNYEQYF. Full variable domain (missing parts from reference TRBV9 and TRBJ2-7): DSGVTQTPKHLITATGQRVTLRCSPRSGDLSVYWYQQSLDQGLQFLIQYYNGEERAKGNILERFSAQQFPDLHSELNLSSLELGDSALYFCASSVDPNYEQYFGPGTRLTVT.